Described below is a single T cell receptor (beta chain) sequence and its context. This entry is derived from a study of blood T cell repertoires in COVID-19. Whole-study context: In each case, the material was cDNA or gDNA derived from T cells, B-cell-depleted T cells, or PBMCs.

Clones were read by immunoSEQ multiplex PCR, and TCRdb kept only the in-frame ones, dropping some. The profile shows around 70,000 clones, roughly 74% of them singletons. Sequencing input: peripheral blood. The TCR was taken from a human donor in a cohort sampled during active COVID-19.

The CDR3 coding sequence is TGTGCCAGCAGTACCCCCGGGACAGGGTTTAATGAGCAGTTCTTC. Its protein product is CASSTPGTGFNEQFF. The J gene is TRBJ2-1, the V gene TRBV25-1; 9 bases match TRBD1. The germline gives CDR1 MGHDK, CDR2 SYGVNS. The CDR3 runs 15 residues. The V gene end was trimmed by 5 bases and the J gene end by 7 bases; junction bases not matched to a gene: 9.